The clone carrying this TCR beta chain was seen at least ten times. Time point given: before trial treatment. This CDR3 spans 14 amino acids. V lost 0 bases, J lost 3 bases, and 9 bases lay in between. Germline V gene sequence: CDR1 MGHRA, CDR2 YSYEKL. This entry is derived from a study of low-dose radiotherapy and immunotherapy resistance in tumors. Primers targeting TRAV and TRBV primed first-strand cDNA, covering alpha and beta chains. TCRs underwent approximately 20 PCR cycles of amplification with a constant-region primer and V-primer adapter. TCRdb re-called the reads with MiXCR, one entry per CDR3 protein. The sample consists of tens of thousands of distinct CDR3 sequences, 18% of them appearing once.

This chain links TRBV4-1 with TRBJ2-7; no reliable D call. The clonotype originates from a male donor with prostate cancer. This specimen was PBMCs, taken before treatment. The CDR3 loop reads CASSQDQVVYEQYF. Written as DNA, the CDR3 is TGCGCCAGCAGCCAAGATCAGGTAGTCTACGAGCAGTACTTC.